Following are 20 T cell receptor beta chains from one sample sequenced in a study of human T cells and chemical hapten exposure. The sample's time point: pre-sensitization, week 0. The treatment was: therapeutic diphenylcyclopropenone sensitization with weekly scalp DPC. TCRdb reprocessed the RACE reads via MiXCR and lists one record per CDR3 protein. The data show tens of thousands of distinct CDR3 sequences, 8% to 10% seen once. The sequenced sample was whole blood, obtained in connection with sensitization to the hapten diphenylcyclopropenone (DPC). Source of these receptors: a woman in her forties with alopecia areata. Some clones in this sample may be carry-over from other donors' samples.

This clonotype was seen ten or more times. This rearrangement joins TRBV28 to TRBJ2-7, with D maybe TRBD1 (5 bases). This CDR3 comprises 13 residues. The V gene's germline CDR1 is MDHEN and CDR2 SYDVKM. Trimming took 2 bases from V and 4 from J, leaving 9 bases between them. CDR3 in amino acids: CASSLIREYEQYF. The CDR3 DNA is TGTGCCAGCAGTTTAATCAGGGAATACGAGCAGTACTTC.

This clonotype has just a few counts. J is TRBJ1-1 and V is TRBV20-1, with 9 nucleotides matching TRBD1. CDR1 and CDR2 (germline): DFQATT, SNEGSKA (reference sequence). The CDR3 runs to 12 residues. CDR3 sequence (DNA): TGCGTTGGGGACAGGGTGCTTTCTGAAGCTTTCTTT. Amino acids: CVGDRVLSEAFF.

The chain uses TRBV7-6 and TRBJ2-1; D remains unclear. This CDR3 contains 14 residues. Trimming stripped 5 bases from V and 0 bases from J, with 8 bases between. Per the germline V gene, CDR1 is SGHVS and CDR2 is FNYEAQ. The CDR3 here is CASSRSNSYNEQFF. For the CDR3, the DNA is TGTGCCAGCAGCCGCTCCAACTCCTACAATGAGCAGTTCTTC.

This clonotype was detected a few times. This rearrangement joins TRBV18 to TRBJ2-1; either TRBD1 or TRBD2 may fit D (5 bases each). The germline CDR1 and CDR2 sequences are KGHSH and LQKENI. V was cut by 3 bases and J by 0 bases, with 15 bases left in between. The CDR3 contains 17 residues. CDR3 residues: CASSPQLGADSYNEQFF. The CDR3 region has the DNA TGTGCCAGCTCACCCCAGCTCGGGGCGGACTCCTACAATGAGCAGTTCTTC.

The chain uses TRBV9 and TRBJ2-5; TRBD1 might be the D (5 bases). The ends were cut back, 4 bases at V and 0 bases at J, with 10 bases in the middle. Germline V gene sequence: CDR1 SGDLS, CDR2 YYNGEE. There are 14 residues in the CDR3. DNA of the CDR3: TGTGCCAGCAGCCCCCAGGGTTACCAAGAGACCCAGTACTTC. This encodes CASSPQGYQETQYF.

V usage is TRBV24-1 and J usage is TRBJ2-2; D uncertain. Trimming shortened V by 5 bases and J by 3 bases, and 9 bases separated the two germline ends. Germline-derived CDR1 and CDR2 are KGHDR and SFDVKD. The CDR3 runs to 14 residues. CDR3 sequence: CATSGADYTGELFF. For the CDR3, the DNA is TGTGCCACCAGTGGAGCAGATTACACCGGGGAGCTGTTTTTT.

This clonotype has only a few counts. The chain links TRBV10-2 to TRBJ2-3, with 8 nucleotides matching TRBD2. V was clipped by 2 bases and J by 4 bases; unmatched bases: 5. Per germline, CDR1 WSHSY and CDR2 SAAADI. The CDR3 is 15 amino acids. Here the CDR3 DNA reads TGCGCCAGCAGTGAGGGGGTAGCGGGGTCAGATACGCAGTATTTT. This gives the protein CASSEGVAGSDTQYF.

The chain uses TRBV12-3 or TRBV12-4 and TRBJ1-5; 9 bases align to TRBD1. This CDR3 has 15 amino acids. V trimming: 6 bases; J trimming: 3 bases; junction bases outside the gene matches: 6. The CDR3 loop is CASSRDRENNQPQHF. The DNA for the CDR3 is TGTGCCAGCAGCCGGGACAGGGAAAACAATCAGCCCCAGCATTTT.

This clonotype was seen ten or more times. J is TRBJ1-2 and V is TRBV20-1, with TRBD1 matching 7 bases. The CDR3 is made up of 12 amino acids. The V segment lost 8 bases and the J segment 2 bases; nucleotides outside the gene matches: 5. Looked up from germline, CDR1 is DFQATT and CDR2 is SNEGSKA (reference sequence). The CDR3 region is CSLTTGNYGYTF. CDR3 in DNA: TGCAGTCTCACGACAGGGAACTATGGCTACACCTTC.

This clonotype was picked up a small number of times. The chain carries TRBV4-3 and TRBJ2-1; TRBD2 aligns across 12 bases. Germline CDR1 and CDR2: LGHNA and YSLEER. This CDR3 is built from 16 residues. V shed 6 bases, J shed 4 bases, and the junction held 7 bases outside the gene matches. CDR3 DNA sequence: TGCGCCAGCAGAACAACTAGCGGGGGGAGGTACAATGAGCAGTTCTTC. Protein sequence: CASRTTSGGRYNEQFF.

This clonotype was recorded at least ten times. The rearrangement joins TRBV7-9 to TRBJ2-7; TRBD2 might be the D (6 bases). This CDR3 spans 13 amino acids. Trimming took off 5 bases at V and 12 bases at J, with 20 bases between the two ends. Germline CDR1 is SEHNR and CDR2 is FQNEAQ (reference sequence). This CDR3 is CASSPGLLHPVYF. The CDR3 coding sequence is TGTGCCAGCAGCCCGGGACTCTTACACCCAGTGTACTTC.

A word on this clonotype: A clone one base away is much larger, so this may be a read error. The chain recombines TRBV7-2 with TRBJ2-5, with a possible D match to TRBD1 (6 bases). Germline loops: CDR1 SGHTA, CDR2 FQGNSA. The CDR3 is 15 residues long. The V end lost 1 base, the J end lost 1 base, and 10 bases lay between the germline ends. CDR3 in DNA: TGTACCAGCAGCTTAGTGGGGGCGAGCCAAGAGACCCAGTACTTC. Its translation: CTSSLVGASQETQYF.

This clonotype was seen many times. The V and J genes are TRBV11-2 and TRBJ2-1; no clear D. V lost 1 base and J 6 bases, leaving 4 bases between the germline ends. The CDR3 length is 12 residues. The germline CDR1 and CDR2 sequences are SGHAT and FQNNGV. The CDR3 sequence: CASSLGVNEQFF. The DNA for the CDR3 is TGTGCCAGCAGCTTAGGAGTCAATGAGCAGTTCTTC. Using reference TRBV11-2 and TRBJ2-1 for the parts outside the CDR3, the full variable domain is EAGVAQSPRYKIIEKRQSVAFWCNPISGHATLYWYQQILGQGPKLLIQFQNNGVVDDSQLPKDRFSAERLKGVDSTLKIQPAKLEDSAVYLCASSLGVNEQFFGPGTRLTVL.

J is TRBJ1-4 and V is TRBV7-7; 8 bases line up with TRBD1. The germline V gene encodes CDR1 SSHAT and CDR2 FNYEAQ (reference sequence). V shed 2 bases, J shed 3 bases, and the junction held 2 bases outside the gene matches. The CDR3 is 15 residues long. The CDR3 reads CASSLTGGANEKLFF. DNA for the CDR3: TGTGCCAGCAGCTTAACAGGGGGAGCTAATGAAAAACTGTTTTTT. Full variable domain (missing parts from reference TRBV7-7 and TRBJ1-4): GAGVSQSPRYKVTKRGQDVTLRCDPISSHATLYWYQQALGQGPEFLTYFNYEAQPDKSGLPSDRFSAERPEGSISTLTIQRTEQRDSAMYRCASSLTGGANEKLFFGSGTQLSVL.

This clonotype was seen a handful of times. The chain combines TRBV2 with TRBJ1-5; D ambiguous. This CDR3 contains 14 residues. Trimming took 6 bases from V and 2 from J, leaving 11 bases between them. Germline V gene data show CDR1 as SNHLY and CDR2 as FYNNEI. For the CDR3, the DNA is TGTGCCAGCAGCAAAATGGAAGGCAATCAGCCCCAGCATTTT. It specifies CASSKMEGNQPQHF.

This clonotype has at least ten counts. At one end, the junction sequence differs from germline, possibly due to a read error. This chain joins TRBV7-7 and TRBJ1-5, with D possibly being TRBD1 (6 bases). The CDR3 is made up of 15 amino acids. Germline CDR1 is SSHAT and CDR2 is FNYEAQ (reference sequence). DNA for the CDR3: TGTGCTAGCAGCTTAGAAGGGGGTTCGGGTCAGCCCCAGCATTTT. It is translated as CASSLEGGSGQPQHF.

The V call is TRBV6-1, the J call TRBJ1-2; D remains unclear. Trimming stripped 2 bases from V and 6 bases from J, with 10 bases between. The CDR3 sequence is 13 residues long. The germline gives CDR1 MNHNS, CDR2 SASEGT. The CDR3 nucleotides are TGTGCCAGCAGTGAAAAGTTCGGGAATGGCTACACCTTC. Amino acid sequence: CASSEKFGNGYTF.

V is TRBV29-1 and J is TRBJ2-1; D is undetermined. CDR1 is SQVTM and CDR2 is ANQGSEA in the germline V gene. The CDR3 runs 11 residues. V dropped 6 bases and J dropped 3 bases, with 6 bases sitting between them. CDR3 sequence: CSVSIYNEQFF. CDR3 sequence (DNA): TGCAGCGTATCCATCTACAATGAGCAGTTCTTC.

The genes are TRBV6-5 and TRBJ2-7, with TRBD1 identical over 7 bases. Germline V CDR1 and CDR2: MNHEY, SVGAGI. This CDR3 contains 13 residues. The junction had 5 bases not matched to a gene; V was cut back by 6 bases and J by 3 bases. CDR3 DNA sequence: TGTGCCAGCAGCGCCAGACAGGGCTACGAGCAGTACTTC. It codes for CASSARQGYEQYF.

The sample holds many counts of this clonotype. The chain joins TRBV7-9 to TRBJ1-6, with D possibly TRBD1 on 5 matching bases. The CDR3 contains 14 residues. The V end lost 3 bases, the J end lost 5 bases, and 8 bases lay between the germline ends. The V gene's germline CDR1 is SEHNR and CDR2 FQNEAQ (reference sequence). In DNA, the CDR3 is TGTGCCAGCAGCTTCGGGACGAATAATTCACCCCTCCACTTT. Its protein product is CASSFGTNNSPLHF.